This TCR beta chain was captured in a study of blood T cells in healthy people across ages (dated by TCRdb to about 2015). About the study as a whole: In model experiments, template switching captured roughly one uniquely barcoded TCR beta cDNA molecule for every two T cells. For two donors (one aged 18 to 30 and one aged 80 or older), the study analyzed two additional independent replicas of 1 million unique cDNA reads from the same blood draw. Age-related changes in TCR beta repertoire diversity were measured in the study by deep sequencing normalized with unique cDNA molecular identifiers. Donors of different ages were randomly distributed across sequencing lanes to avoid experimental bias. Four age groups were formed from the donors: young (average 16 years), middle-aged (around 41), aged (62) and long-lived (more than 75).

The germline V gene provides CDR1 SGHRS and CDR2 YFSETQ. From cysteine to phenylalanine, the CDR3 is 16 amino acids long. Only the CDR3 region is kept as DNA, spanning 48 bases read in frame from base 1. The trim is 4 bases for V and 5 bases for J, with a gap of 22 bases between the germline ends. Libraries were constructed by 5' RACE. TCRdb names Illumina HiSeq 2500 as the instrument used. A second PCR of about 7 to 12 cycles was run with a J-beta primer mix and a sample-barcoded 5' primer. A template-switch 5' adaptor carrying 12 random nucleotides introduced a unique molecular identifier onto each TCR beta cDNA molecule. At least 2.5 million CDR3-containing paired-end reads were obtained from each sample. First-strand cDNA synthesis was performed from all RNA using the Mint cDNA synthesis kit, with priming by a TRBC-specific oligonucleotide. Following uracil-DNA glycosylase treatment, a first 18-cycle PCR with universal primers M1SS and BC2_uni_R was performed on all cDNA. In the original analysis: Each sample was normalized by randomly selecting 1 million high-quality reads, each carrying a distinct molecular identifier. Instead of being binned into consensus sequences, reads with shared molecular identifiers were discarded. MiTCR, set to a Q25 quality threshold and the strictest error-elimination algorithm, was used for CDR3 identification, clonotype clustering and error correction. A nonparametric unseen species model with Euler transformation was used to estimate lower-bound total TCR beta diversity. TCRdb reprocessing: public reads trimmed at Q25 with fastp, clones called with MiXCR, in-frame beta chains kept. Entries that share a CDR3 protein sequence are merged under the most common genes and DNA. The V and J calls here are based on TCRdb, not the publication. Within this sample are roughly 900,000 distinct CDR3 sequences, with around 26% of them counted one time only. Around 16% of the sample comes from the top ten.

Donors were under 40 systemically healthy Caucasian individuals from Russia aged roughly 6 to 90 years. Roughly 10 milliliters of peripheral blood were drawn from each donor into EDTA-treated Vacutainer tubes. Ficoll-Paque density-gradient centrifugation was used to isolate PBMCs, with at least 6 million obtained per sample. Total RNA was extracted from PBMCs with Trizol reagent, with at least 6 micrograms obtained per sample. For every donor, an aliquot of PBMCs went through flow cytometry to measure the percentages of naive CD45RAhigh/CD27high T cells. Results the study describes overall, beyond this receptor: Estimates of total diversity based on one million sequenced T cells were regarded as lower bounds and as underestimates. Donor CMV infection status was unknown, potentially confounding age-related changes in expanded clonotypes. Compared with the aged group, the long-lived group had more naive CD4+ T cells, fewer expanded clones and increased TCR diversity, suggesting age selection. As age increased, observed TCR beta diversity per million T cells dropped in a roughly linear way, and a significant reduction was already evident by age 40. Conclusive comparison of naive and antigen-experienced compartments was prevented by the profiling of bulk unsorted PBMCs. There was a strong correlation between observed TCR beta diversity and the percentage of naive T cells measured by flow cytometry.

This clonotype appeared a few times. What antigen it recognizes has not been identified. The sample holds no much larger clone one base away, and base qualities are not on file. The TCR comes from a woman aged 80 or over in good health. The sample taken for sequencing was blood. The chain links TRBV5-1 with TRBJ2-7; perhaps TRBD2 is the D gene, with 6 bases matching. The sequenced DNA is TGCGCCAGCAGCGATATTCTCGGCGGGAAAGGTAACGAGCAGTACTTC. Translated, this is CASSDILGGKGNEQYF.